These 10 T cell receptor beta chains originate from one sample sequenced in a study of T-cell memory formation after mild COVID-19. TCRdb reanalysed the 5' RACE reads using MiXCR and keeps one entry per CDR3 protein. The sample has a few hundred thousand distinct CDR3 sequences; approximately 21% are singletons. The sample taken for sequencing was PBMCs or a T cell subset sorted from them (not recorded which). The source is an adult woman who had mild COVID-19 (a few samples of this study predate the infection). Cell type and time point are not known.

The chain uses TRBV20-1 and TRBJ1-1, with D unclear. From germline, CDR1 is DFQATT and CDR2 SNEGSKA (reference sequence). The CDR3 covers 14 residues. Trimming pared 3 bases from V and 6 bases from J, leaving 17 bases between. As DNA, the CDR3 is TGCAGTGCTAGTTACCCTCTCCTAAGGCCTGAAGCTTTCTTT. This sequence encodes CSASYPLLRPEAFF.

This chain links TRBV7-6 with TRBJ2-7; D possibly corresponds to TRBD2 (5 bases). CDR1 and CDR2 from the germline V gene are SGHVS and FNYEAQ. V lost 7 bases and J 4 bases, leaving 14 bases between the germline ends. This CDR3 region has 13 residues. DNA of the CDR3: TGTGCCAGCACCCACGAGGGCGGATACGAGCAGTACTTC. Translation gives CASTHEGGYEQYF.

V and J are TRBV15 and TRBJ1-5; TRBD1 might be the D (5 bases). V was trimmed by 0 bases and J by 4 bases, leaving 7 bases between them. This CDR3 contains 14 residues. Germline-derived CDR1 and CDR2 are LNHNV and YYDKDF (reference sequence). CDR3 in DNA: TGTGCCACCAGCAGAGACAGGGTTAATCAGCCCCAGCATTTT. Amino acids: CATSRDRVNQPQHF.

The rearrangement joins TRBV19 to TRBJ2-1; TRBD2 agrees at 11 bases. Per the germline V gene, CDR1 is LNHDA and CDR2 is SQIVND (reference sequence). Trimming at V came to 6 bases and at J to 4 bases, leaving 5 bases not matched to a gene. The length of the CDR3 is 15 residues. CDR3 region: CASRTLAGDYNEQFF. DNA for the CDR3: TGTGCCAGTAGAACACTAGCGGGGGATTACAATGAGCAGTTCTTC.

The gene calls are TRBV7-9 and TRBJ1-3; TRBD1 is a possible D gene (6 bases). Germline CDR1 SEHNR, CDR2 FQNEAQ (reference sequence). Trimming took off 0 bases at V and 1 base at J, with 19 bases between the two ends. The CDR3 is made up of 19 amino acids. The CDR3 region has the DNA TGTGCCAGCAGCTTAGCGCTCCTTGACAGGATAAGATCTGGAAACACCATATATTTT. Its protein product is CASSLALLDRIRSGNTIYF.

The DNA for the CDR3 is TGTGCCAGCAGCGAGGGACAGGGGCTCTACGAGCAGTACTTC. It encodes CASSEGQGLYEQYF. The chain couples TRBV9 to TRBJ2-7; 10 nucleotides align to TRBD1. J gave up 3 bases and V 3 bases, and 3 bases lay outside the gene matches. From germline, CDR1 is SGDLS and CDR2 YYNGEE. The CDR3 totals 14 residues.

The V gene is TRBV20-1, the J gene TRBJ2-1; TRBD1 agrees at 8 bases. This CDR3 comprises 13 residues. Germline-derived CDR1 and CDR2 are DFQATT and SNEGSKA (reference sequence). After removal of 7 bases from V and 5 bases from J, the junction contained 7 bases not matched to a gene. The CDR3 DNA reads TGCAGTGGGGGGACAGGCGGGGACAATGAGCAGTTCTTC. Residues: CSGGTGGDNEQFF.

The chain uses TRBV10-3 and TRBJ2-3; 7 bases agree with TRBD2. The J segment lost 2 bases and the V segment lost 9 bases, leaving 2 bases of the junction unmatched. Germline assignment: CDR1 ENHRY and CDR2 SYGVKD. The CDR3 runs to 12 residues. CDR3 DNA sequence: TGTGCCATTGGGGGGGACACAGATACGCAGTATTTT. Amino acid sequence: CAIGGDTDTQYF.

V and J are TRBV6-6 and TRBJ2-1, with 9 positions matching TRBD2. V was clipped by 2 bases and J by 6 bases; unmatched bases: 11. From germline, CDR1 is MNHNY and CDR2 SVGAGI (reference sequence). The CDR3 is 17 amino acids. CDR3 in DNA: TGTGCCAGCAGTTACGCGCCGGCGGGAGGGCCGGTCAATGAGCAGTTCTTC. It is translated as CASSYAPAGGPVNEQFF.

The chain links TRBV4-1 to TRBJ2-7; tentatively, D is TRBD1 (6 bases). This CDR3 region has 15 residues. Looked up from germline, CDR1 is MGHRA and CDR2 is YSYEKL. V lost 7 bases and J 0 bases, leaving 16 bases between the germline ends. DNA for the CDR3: TGCGCCAGCACTAAGGGGGTAGATAGCTCCTACGAGCAGTACTTC. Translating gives CASTKGVDSSYEQYF.